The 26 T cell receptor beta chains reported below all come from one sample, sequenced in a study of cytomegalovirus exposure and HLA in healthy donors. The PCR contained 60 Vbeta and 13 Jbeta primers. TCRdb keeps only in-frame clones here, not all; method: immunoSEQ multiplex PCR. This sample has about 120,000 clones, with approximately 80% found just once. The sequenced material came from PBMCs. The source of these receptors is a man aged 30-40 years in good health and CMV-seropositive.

The CDR3 coding sequence is TGTGCCAGCAGTTTAATTGCGGGACTAGCGGGAGGGCACACAGATACGCAGTATTTT. This encodes CASSLIAGLAGGHTDTQYF. The chain employs TRBV28 and TRBJ2-3; 16 bases are a match to TRBD2. The CDR3 has 19 residues. The trim removed 2 bases at V and 2 bases at J, leaving 7 bases unmatched. CDR1 and CDR2 from the germline V gene are MDHEN and SYDVKM.

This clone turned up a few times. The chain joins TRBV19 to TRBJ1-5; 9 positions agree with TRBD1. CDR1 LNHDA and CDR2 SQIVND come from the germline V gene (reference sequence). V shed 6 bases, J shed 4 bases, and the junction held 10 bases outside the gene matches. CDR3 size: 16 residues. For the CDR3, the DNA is TGTGCCAGTAGCTTCTTGGGACAGGGTAAGAATCAGCCCCAGCATTTT. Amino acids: CASSFLGQGKNQPQHF.

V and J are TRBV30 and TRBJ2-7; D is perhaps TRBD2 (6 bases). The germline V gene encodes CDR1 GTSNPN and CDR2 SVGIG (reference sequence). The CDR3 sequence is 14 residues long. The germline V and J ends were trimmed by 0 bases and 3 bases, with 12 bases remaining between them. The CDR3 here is CAWSVPGGIYEQYF. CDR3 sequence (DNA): TGTGCCTGGAGTGTACCCGGGGGAATCTACGAGCAGTACTTC.

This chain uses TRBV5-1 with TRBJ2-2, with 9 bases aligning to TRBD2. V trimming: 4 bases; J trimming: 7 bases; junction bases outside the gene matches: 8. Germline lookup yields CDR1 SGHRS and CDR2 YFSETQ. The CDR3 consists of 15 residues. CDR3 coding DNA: TGCGCCAGCAGCGACGATAGCGGGAGTGGCGGGGAGCTGTTTTTT. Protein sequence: CASSDDSGSGGELFF.

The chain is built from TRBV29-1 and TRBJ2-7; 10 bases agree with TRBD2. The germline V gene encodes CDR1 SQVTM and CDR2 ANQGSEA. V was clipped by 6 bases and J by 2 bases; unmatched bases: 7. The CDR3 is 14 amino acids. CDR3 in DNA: TGCAGCGTCGGAGCGGGAGGGGGTACCTACGAGCAGTACGTC. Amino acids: CSVGAGGGTYEQYV.

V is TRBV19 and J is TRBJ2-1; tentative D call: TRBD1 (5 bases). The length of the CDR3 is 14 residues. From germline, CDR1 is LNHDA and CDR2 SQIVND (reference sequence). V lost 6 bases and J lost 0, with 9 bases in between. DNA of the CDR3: TGTGCCAGTAGCCAGGGCAGCTCCTACAATGAGCAGTTCTTC. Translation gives CASSQGSSYNEQFF.

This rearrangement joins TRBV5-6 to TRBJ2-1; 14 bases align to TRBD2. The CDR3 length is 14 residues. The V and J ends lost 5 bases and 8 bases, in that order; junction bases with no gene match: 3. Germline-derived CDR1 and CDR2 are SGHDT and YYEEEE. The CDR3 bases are TGTGCCAGCAGTCGACTAGCGGGGGGGCATGAGCAGTTCTTC. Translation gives CASSRLAGGHEQFF.

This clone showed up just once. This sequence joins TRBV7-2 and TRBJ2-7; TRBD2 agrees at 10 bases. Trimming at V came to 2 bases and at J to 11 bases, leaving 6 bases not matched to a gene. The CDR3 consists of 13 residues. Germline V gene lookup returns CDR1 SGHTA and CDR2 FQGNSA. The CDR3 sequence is CASSLLAGEGEYF. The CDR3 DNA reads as TGTGCCAGCAGCTTACTAGCGGGGGAAGGGGAGTACTTC.

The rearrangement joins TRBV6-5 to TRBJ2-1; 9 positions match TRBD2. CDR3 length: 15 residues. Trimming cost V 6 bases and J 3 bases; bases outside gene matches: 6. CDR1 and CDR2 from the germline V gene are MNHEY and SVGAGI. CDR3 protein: CASREGLANYNEQFF. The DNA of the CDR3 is TGTGCCAGCAGGGAGGGACTAGCAAACTACAATGAGCAGTTCTTC.

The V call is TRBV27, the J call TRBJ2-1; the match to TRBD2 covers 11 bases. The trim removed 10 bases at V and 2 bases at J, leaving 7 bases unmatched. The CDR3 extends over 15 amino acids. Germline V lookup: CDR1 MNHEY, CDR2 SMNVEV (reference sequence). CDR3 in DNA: TGTGCCACCGGTTTTAGCGGGGGGGCCTACAATGAGCAGTTCTTC. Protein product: CATGFSGGAYNEQFF.

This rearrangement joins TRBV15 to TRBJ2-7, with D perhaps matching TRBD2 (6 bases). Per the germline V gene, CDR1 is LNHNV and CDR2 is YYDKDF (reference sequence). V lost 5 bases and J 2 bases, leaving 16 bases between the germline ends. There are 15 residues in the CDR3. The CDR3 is CATSGGTEVPYEQYF. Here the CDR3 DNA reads TGTGCCACCAGCGGCGGGACCGAAGTTCCCTACGAGCAGTACTTC.

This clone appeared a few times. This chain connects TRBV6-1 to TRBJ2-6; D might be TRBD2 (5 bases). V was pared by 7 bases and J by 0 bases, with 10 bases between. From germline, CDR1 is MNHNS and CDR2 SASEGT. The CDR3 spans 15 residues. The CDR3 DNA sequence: TGTGCCAGCATCGGGGTGAGCTCTGGGGCCAACGTCCTGACTTTC. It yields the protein CASIGVSSGANVLTF.

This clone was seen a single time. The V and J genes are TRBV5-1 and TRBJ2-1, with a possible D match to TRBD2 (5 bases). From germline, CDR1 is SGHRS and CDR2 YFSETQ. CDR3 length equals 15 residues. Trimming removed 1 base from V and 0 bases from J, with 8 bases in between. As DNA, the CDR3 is TGCGCCAGCAGCTTGCTAGCAGGCTCCTACAATGAGCAGTTCTTC. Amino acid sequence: CASSLLAGSYNEQFF.

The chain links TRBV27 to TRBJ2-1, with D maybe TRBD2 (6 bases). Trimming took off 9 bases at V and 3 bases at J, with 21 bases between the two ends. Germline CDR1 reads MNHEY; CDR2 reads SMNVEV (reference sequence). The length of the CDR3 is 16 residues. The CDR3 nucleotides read TGTGCCAGTCAATCCCCCTTCGGGGAGGACTACAATGAGCAGTTCTTC. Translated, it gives CASQSPFGEDYNEQFF.

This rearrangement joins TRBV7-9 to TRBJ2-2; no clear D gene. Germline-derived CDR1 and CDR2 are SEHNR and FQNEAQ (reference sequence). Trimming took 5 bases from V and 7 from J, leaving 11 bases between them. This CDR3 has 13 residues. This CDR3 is CASSTRQGGELFF. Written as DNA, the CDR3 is TGTGCCAGCAGCACGCGACAAGGCGGGGAGCTGTTTTTT.

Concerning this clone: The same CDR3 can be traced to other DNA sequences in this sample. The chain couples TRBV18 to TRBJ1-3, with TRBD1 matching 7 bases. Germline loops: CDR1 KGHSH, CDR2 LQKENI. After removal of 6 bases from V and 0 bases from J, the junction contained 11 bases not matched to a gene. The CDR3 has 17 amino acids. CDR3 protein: CASSPGQPNLSGNTIYF. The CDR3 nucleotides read TGTGCCAGCTCGCCGGGACAGCCTAACCTCTCTGGAAACACCATATATTTT.

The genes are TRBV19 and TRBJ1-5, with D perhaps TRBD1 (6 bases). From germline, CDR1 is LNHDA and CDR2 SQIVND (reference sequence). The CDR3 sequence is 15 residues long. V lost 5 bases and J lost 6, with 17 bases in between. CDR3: CASSSRGGGRQPQHF. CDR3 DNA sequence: TGTGCCAGTAGTTCCCGAGGGGGGGGACGTCAGCCCCAGCATTTT.

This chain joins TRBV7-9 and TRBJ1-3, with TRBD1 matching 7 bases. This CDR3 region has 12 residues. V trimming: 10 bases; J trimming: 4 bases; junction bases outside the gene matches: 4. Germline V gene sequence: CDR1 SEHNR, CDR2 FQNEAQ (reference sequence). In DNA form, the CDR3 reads TGTGCCACTACAGGGGTAGGAAACACCATATATTTT. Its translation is CATTGVGNTIYF.

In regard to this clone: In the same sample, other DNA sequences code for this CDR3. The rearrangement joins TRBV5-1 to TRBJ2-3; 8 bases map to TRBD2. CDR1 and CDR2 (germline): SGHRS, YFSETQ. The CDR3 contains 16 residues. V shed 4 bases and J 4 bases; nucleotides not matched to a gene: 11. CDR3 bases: TGCGCCAGCAGCCCGGATGGGGGTAGCGGGGCAGATACGCAGTATTTT. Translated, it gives CASSPDGGSGADTQYF.

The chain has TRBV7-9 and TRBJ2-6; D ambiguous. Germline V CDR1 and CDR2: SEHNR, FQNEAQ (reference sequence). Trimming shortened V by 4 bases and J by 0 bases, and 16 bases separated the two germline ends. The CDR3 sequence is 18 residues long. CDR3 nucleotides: TGTGCCAGCAGCTCTTCCACCTCGCTAGACTCTGGGGCCAACGTCCTGACTTTC. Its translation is CASSSSTSLDSGANVLTF.

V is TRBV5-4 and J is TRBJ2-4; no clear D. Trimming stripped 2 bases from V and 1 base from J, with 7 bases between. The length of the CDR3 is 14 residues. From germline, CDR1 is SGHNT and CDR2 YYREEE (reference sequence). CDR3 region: CASSFHGAKNIQYF. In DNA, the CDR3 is TGTGCCAGCAGCTTTCACGGGGCCAAAAACATTCAGTACTTC.

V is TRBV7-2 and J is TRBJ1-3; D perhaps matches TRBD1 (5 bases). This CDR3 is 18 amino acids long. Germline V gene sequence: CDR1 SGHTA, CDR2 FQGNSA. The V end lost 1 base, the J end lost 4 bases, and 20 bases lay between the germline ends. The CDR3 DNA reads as TGTGCCAGCAGCTTAGATAGTTGGGGCCCGACAGAGGGAAACACCATATATTTT. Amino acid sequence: CASSLDSWGPTEGNTIYF.

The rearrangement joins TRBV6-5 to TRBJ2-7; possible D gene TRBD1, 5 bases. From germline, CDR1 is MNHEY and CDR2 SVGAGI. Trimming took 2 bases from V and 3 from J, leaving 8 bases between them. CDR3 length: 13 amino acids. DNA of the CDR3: TGTGCCAGCAGTTACAGACAGAACTACGAGCAGTACTTC. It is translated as CASSYRQNYEQYF.

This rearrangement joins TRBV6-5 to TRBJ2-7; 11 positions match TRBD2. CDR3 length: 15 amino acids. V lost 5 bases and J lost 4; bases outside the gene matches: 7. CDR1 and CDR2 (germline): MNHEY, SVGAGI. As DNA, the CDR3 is TGTGCCAGCAGTGCCTCCGGGACTAGCGGATACGAGCAGTACTTC. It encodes CASSASGTSGYEQYF.

CDR3 sequence reads: CASSPGLAGLSDTQYF. The CDR3 DNA sequence: TGCGCCAGCAGCCCCGGACTAGCGGGGTTGTCAGATACGCAGTATTTT. This chain connects TRBV5-1 to TRBJ2-3; TRBD2 aligns across 12 bases. V was pared by 4 bases and J by 4 bases, with 7 bases of the junction left unmatched. Germline CDR1 is SGHRS and CDR2 is YFSETQ. The CDR3 runs 16 residues.

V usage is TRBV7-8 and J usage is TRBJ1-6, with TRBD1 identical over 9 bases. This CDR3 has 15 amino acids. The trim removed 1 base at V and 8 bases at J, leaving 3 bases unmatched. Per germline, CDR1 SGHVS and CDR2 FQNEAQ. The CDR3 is CASSLEYRGHSPLHF. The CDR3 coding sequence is TGTGCCAGCAGCTTAGAATACAGGGGGCATTCACCCCTCCACTTT.